This entry lists 29 T cell receptor beta chains sequenced from one sample in a study of blood T cells in healthy people across ages. Next came a second PCR, run for about 7 to 12 cycles, which used a sample-barcoded 5' primer along with a J-beta primer mix. TCRdb re-analysed the 5' RACE reads in MiXCR, keeping a single row per CDR3 protein. This table has about 1.4 million distinct CDR3 sequences, 59% appearing once. Sequenced material: blood. Every receptor here comes from a man aged 18 to 35 in good health.

This sequence joins TRBV12-3 or TRBV12-4 and TRBJ2-7; a weak D match, TRBD1 (6 bases). Deletions cut 5 bases from V and 1 base from J, with 12 bases between. The CDR3 covers 14 residues. The CDR3 reads CASSGTTGSYEQYF. In DNA form, the CDR3 reads TGTGCCAGCAGTGGAACGACAGGTTCCTACGAGCAGTACTTC.

Comment on this clonotype: Compared with germline, one end of the junction differs, possibly owing to a read error. This chain links TRBV10-3 with TRBJ2-6; D gene ambiguous. The CDR3 covers 19 residues. Germline V gene sequence: CDR1 ENHRY, CDR2 SYGVKD. DNA of the CDR3: TGTGCCGTCAGTGAGTCTGGGATGGGTTTTGTCTCTGGGGCCAACGTCCTGACTTTC. Its protein is CAVSESGMGFVSGANVLTF.

The rearrangement joins TRBV12-3 or TRBV12-4 to TRBJ2-7; tentatively, D is TRBD2 (5 bases). Deletions cut 0 bases from V and 7 bases from J, with 13 bases between. This CDR3 comprises 14 residues. The CDR3 region has the DNA TGTGCCAGCAGTTTAGCCGGGGTAGGGAATGAGCAGTACTTC. Encoded protein: CASSLAGVGNEQYF.

The chain's CDR3 is CASSSRDRWNTDTQYF. In DNA form, the CDR3 reads TGTGCCAGCAGTTCCAGGGACAGGTGGAACACAGATACGCAGTATTTT. This chain uses TRBV27 with TRBJ2-3; 8 nucleotides align to TRBD1. Trimming cost V 4 bases and J 2 bases; bases outside gene matches: 8. The CDR3 is 16 residues long. The germline gives CDR1 MNHEY, CDR2 SMNVEV (reference sequence).

The chain uses TRBV3-1 and TRBJ2-4, with a tentative D call TRBD2 (5 bases). The CDR3 runs 17 residues. Germline V gives CDR1 LGHDT, CDR2 YNNKEL (reference sequence). V was shortened by 0 bases and J by 0 bases, with 12 bases between the two germline ends. CDR3 coding DNA: TGTGCCAGCAGCCAAGATCGGGCGGGCCTAGCCAAAAACATTCAGTACTTC. It yields the protein CASSQDRAGLAKNIQYF.

This chain joins TRBV30 and TRBJ2-5; no clear D gene. The J call could be wrong; TRBJ2-7 is a better fit for the DNA end. This CDR3 region has 13 residues. Per the germline V gene, CDR1 is GTSNPN and CDR2 is SVGIG (reference sequence). The CDR3 protein is CAWSHPEVYEQYF. CDR3 nucleotides: TGTGCCTGGAGCCACCCGGAAGTTTACGAGCAGTACTTC.

V gene TRBV20-1 combines with J gene TRBJ2-7; 8 bases are shared with TRBD1. Germline V gene lookup returns CDR1 DFQATT and CDR2 SNEGSKA (reference sequence). This CDR3 comprises 13 residues. Trimming removed 3 bases from V and 12 bases from J; junction bases left unmatched: 13. The CDR3 DNA reads TGCAGTGCTAGCCCTGGACAGGGAAACATTCGGTACTTC. It translates to CSASPGQGNIRYF.

The chain joins TRBV6-5 to TRBJ2-7; 7 bases are a match to TRBD1. Trimming at V came to 5 bases and at J to 0 bases, leaving 7 bases not matched to a gene. Germline V lookup: CDR1 MNHEY, CDR2 SVGAGI. The CDR3 spans 15 residues. CDR3 nucleotide sequence: TGTGCCAGCAGTAAAGCCGGGACAGCCTCCTACGAGCAGTACTTC. This codes for CASSKAGTASYEQYF.

This clonotype was counted a single time. Here the CDR3 DNA reads TGTGCCAGCAGTCCCCTGTCTCAAGCTAAGCAGTTCTTC. This translates into CASSPLSQAKQFF. The chain joins TRBV6-2 or TRBV6-3 to TRBJ2-1; no clear D. V was pared by 5 bases and J by 11 bases, with 16 bases between. The CDR3 sequence is 13 residues long. Germline V CDR1 and CDR2: MNHEY, SVGEGT.

This clonotype was seen more than once but under ten times. The J gene is TRBJ2-7, the V gene TRBV27; D unclear. V gave up 0 bases and J gave up 4 bases, with 10 bases separating them. Germline loops: CDR1 MNHEY, CDR2 SMNVEV (reference sequence). The CDR3 extends over 14 amino acids. Here the CDR3 DNA reads TGTGCCAGCAGTTTATCGGGAAACCATTACGAGCAGTACTTC. Translated, it gives CASSLSGNHYEQYF.

The chain employs TRBV2 and TRBJ1-2, with unresolved D. Trimming pared 3 bases from V and 6 bases from J, leaving 11 bases between. The CDR3 consists of 13 residues. The V gene's germline CDR1 is SNHLY and CDR2 FYNNEI. CDR3 DNA sequence: TGTGCCAGCAGTGACACCCGAAGCCATGGCTACACCTTC. This translates into CASSDTRSHGYTF.

This chain links TRBV6-5 with TRBJ2-1; TRBD2 matches at 11 bases. The trim removed 6 bases at V and 12 bases at J, leaving 10 bases unmatched. Germline V gives CDR1 MNHEY, CDR2 SVGAGI. This CDR3 spans 14 amino acids. The CDR3 DNA reads TGTGCCAGCAGGAAAGAGATAGCGGGGGGGAGGCAGTTCTTC. It specifies CASRKEIAGGRQFF.

This clonotype was counted only a few times. This rearrangement joins TRBV5-1 to TRBJ2-7; a weak D match, TRBD2 (5 bases). Germline assignment: CDR1 SGHRS and CDR2 YFSETQ. V lost 0 bases to trimming and J lost 4 bases, with 17 bases between them. This CDR3 comprises 16 residues. The CDR3 DNA reads TGCGCCAGCAGCTTGGCCGGGGTTGCATCAGGTTACGAGCAGTACTTC. Protein product: CASSLAGVASGYEQYF. The variable domain in full, completed from reference TRBV5-1 and TRBJ2-7, reads KAGVTQTPRYLIKTRGQQVTLSCSPISGHRSVSWYQQTPGQGLQFLFEYFSETQRNKGNFPGRFSGRQFSNSRSEMNVSTLELGDSALYLCASSLAGVASGYEQYFGPGTRLTVT.

This chain connects TRBV20-1 to TRBJ2-5; 7 nucleotides match TRBD1. Gene TRBJ2-7 matches the end of the DNA better, so the J call may be wrong. Germline assignment: CDR1 DFQATT and CDR2 SNEGSKA (reference sequence). This CDR3 comprises 14 residues. CDR3 sequence (DNA): TGCAGTGCTAGACGTACAGGGGAATCCTACGAGCAGTACTTC. Translation gives CSARRTGESYEQYF.

This chain joins TRBV6-1 and TRBJ1-1, with D possibly being TRBD1 (6 bases). V was cut by 4 bases and J by 1 base, with 19 bases left in between. Germline V gene lookup returns CDR1 MNHNS and CDR2 SASEGT. This CDR3 has 17 amino acids. Here the CDR3 reads CASSAMRGATQNTEAFF. In DNA form, the CDR3 reads TGTGCCAGCAGTGCCATGCGGGGGGCGACGCAGAACACTGAAGCTTTCTTT.

The chain combines TRBV20-1 with TRBJ1-2, with 8 bases fitting TRBD1. Germline CDR1 reads DFQATT; CDR2 reads SNEGSKA (reference sequence). The length of the CDR3 is 13 residues. V gave up 6 bases and J gave up 2 bases; unmatched junction bases: 5. The CDR3 sequence: CSALTGGNYGYTF. CDR3 coding DNA: TGCAGTGCCCTTACAGGGGGAAACTATGGCTACACCTTC.

The chain combines TRBV7-2 with TRBJ2-2, with D maybe TRBD1 (6 bases). The V end was cut by 3 bases, the J end by 1 base, with 12 bases between. Germline CDR1 reads SGHTA; CDR2 reads FQGNSA. The CDR3 spans 16 residues. CDR3 DNA sequence: TGTGCCAGCAGCTTCTGGGGGCAGGGGAACACCGGGGAGCTGTTTTTT. It is translated as CASSFWGQGNTGELFF. Complete variable domain (other parts from reference TRBV7-2 and TRBJ2-2): GAGVSQSPSNKVTEKGKDVELRCDPISGHTALYWYRQSLGQGLEFLIYFQGNSAPDKSGLPSDRFSAERTGGSVSTLTIQRTQQEDSAVYLCASSFWGQGNTGELFFGEGSRLTVL.

This clonotype appeared once. The V call is TRBV5-1, the J call TRBJ2-7, with D perhaps matching TRBD1 (6 bases). There are 18 residues in the CDR3. The V end was cut by 4 bases, the J end by 2 bases, with 25 bases between. Germline V gene data show CDR1 as SGHRS and CDR2 as YFSETQ. The CDR3 here is CASSPRDTTTAKTYEQYF. The CDR3, as DNA: TGCGCCAGCAGCCCGAGGGACACAACGACGGCGAAAACCTACGAGCAGTACTTC.

The chain recombines TRBV10-3 with TRBJ2-4; a possible D gene is TRBD1 (6 bases). The V gene lost 1 base and the J gene lost 4 bases, with 14 bases spanning the gap. Germline lookup yields CDR1 ENHRY and CDR2 SYGVKD. CDR3 size: 16 residues. The CDR3 region is CAISEFERTEKNIQYF. The DNA of the CDR3 is TGTGCCATCAGTGAGTTCGAAAGGACAGAAAAAAACATTCAGTACTTC.

J is TRBJ2-4 and V is TRBV9; 11 nucleotides align to TRBD2. Germline CDR1 is SGDLS and CDR2 is YYNGEE. Trimming removed 4 bases from V and 13 bases from J; junction bases left unmatched: 13. The CDR3 loop spans 15 amino acids. In DNA, the CDR3 is TGTGCCAGCAGCCTAGGGACTAGCGGAACCTACGGGCAGTACTTC. The encoded protein is CASSLGTSGTYGQYF.

The J gene is TRBJ2-7, the V gene TRBV20-1; unclear D gene. V was trimmed by 0 bases and J by 7 bases, leaving 22 bases between them. The germline gives CDR1 DFQATT, CDR2 SNEGSKA (reference sequence). The CDR3 totals 16 residues. CDR3 DNA sequence: TGCAGTGCTAGAGATTACCGGCCAGGAGACTTGAGGGAGCAGTACTTC. This gives the protein CSARDYRPGDLREQYF.

This clonotype was seen only a few times. The chain is built from TRBV20-1 and TRBJ1-6; 8 bases agree with TRBD1. This CDR3 has 14 amino acids. V lost 6 bases, J lost 2 bases, and 3 bases stayed unmatched. Germline-derived CDR1 and CDR2 are DFQATT and SNEGSKA (reference sequence). CDR3 residues: CSARTGPYNSPLHF. The CDR3 DNA is TGCAGTGCCCGGACAGGGCCCTATAATTCACCCCTCCACTTT.

The rearrangement joins TRBV28 to TRBJ2-2, with 8 bases fitting TRBD2. CDR1 is MDHEN, CDR2 SYDVKM, per germline. CDR3 length: 21 residues. J was trimmed by 1 base and V by 7 bases; bases with no gene match: 23. The CDR3 DNA reads TGTGCCAGCAATAAATTCCCCCGGGACCTGGCGGGGGGAAAGAACACCGGGGAGCTGTTTTTT. Translating it yields CASNKFPRDLAGGKNTGELFF.

This clonotype was seen a handful of times. V gene TRBV6-5 combines with J gene TRBJ2-1; 11 nucleotides line up with TRBD1. The CDR3 has 15 amino acids. The trim removed 6 bases at V and 3 bases at J, leaving 4 bases unmatched. In germline, CDR1 is MNHEY, CDR2 SVGAGI. CDR3 residues: CASRAGTGGYNEQFF. CDR3 nucleotides: TGTGCCAGCAGAGCAGGGACAGGGGGCTACAATGAGCAGTTCTTC.

This chain uses TRBV21-1 with TRBJ2-7; the D call of TRBD1 is as the table states it, not checked on the DNA. TRBV21-1 is shown as a pseudogene. The CDR3 runs 17 residues. CDR3 loop: CASSRYTGTGQAYEQYF. CDR3 coding DNA: TGTGCCAGCAGCCGATACACCGGGACAGGGCAAGCTTACGAGCAGTACTTC.

The chain links TRBV12-3 or TRBV12-4 to TRBJ1-2, with D perhaps matching TRBD1 (5 bases). The CDR3 contains 14 residues. V was cut by 7 bases and J by 4 bases, with 16 bases left in between. The CDR3 DNA is TGTGCCAGCACTCAATGGGGCAGCTCCTATGGCTACACCTTC. It yields the protein CASTQWGSSYGYTF.

Only a few counts were recorded for this clonotype. The chain is built from TRBV5-1 and TRBJ2-1, with 7 bases fitting TRBD2. Germline CDR1 SGHRS, CDR2 YFSETQ. The CDR3 runs 17 residues. Trimming cost V 5 bases and J 2 bases; bases outside gene matches: 13. The CDR3 is CASRDTTSSFAYNEQFF. The DNA of the CDR3 is TGCGCCAGCAGGGACACGACTAGCTCTTTTGCCTACAATGAGCAGTTCTTC.

This clonotype was counted a single time. V is TRBV7-9 and J is TRBJ1-5, with TRBD1 matching over 7 bases. Germline CDR1 is SEHNR and CDR2 is FQNEAQ (reference sequence). This CDR3 comprises 17 residues. V gave up 4 bases and J gave up 0 bases; unmatched junction bases: 9. Here the CDR3 DNA reads TGTGCCAGCAGCTCGAACACCGGGACAGATAGCAATCAGCCCCAGCATTTT. This sequence encodes CASSSNTGTDSNQPQHF.

This clonotype was counted only a few times. Just one base apart from a much larger clone, this may be a read error. The rearrangement joins TRBV14 to TRBJ2-1, with TRBD2 matching 9 bases. Germline CDR1 reads SGHDN; CDR2 reads FVKESK. CDR3 length equals 16 residues. This chain's CDR3 is CAGSHLTSGLYNEQFF. The CDR3 region has the DNA TGTGCCGGCAGCCACCTGACTAGCGGCTTATACAATGAGCAGTTCTTC.